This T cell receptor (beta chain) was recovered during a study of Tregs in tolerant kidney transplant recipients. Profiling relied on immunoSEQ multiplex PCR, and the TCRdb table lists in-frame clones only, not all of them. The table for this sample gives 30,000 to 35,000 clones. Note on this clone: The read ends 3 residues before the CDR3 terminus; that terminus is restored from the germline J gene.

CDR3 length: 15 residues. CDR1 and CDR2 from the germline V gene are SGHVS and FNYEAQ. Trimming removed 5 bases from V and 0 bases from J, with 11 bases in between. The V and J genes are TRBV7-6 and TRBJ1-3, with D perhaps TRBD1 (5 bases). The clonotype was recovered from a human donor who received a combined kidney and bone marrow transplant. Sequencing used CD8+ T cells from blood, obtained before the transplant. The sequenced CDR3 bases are TGTGCCAGCAGCCCGGGACTCTCCTCTGGAAACACC. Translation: CASSPGLSSGNT. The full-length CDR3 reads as CASSPGLSSGNTIYF.